The clone carrying this T cell receptor (beta chain) was found a few times. Antigen: not known. Patients with ophthalmopathy all had a Clinical Activity Score of at least 3, a NOSPECS grade of at least 4 and duration under 3 months. TCR beta CDR3 regions were amplified from RNA. RT-PCR in the first round (using the HTBI primer set) targeted the TCR CDR3. TCRdb used MiXCR to reprocess the multiplex PCR reads, holding one entry per CDR3 protein. This sample carries 350,000 to 400,000 distinct CDR3 sequences, about 18% of them seen once, and the ten largest clones take 35% to 45%. This record comes from a study of T cells in Graves' hyperthyroidism and ophthalmopathy. Study findings and constraints: The model's output predicted ophthalmopathy at a median of about 6.5 months prior to onset. Separation of ophthalmopathy from stable hyperthyroidism was achieved by a 13 V-J model. Most expanded thyroid clonotypes above 0.001 recurred in blood.

CDR1 is SSHAT, CDR2 FNYEAQ, per germline (reference sequence). The CDR3 has 14 amino acids. V was clipped by 6 bases and J by 4 bases; unmatched bases: 5. The receptor comes from a young man with Graves' ophthalmopathy. The rearrangement joins TRBV7-7 to TRBJ2-3, with TRBD2 matching 9 bases. The sequencing sample was made of blood. The CDR3 DNA is TGTGCCAGCAGTTTGCGGGGGGGGGCAGATACGCAGTATTTT. It specifies CASSLRGGADTQYF.